A single sample is the source of the 14 T cell receptor beta chains below, sequenced in a study of cytomegalovirus exposure and HLA in healthy donors. 13 Jbeta primers and 60 Vbeta primers were used for the PCR. Measured with immunoSEQ multiplex PCR; TCRdb has only the in-frame clones, and not every one. This sample's table reports about 160,000 clones. The specimen was PBMCs. Receptors originate from a woman aged 55-69 years in good health and CMV-seronegative.

The chain is built from TRBV5-1 and TRBJ1-4; D call uncertain. The CDR3 has 14 residues. CDR1 SGHRS and CDR2 YFSETQ come from the germline V gene. Trimming took off 6 bases at V and 0 bases at J, with 9 bases between the two ends. The CDR3: CASIKHATNEKLFF. CDR3 DNA: TGCGCCAGCATTAAGCACGCAACTAATGAAAAACTGTTTTTT.

The chain links TRBV2 to TRBJ2-7; 8 bases match TRBD1. The germline V gene has CDR1 SNHLY and CDR2 FYNNEI. Losses at the gene ends were 7 bases for V and 2 bases for J; bases not matched to a gene: 10. CDR3 length: 15 amino acids. The CDR3 DNA is TGTGCCAGCACTGGACAGGGAGGCTTGGCCTACGAGCAGTACTTC. This sequence encodes CASTGQGGLAYEQYF.

V and J are TRBV18 and TRBJ2-2, with TRBD1 identical over 10 bases. The length of the CDR3 is 15 residues. The trim removed 3 bases at V and 6 bases at J, leaving 4 bases unmatched. The germline gives CDR1 KGHSH, CDR2 LQKENI. The CDR3, as DNA: TGTGCCAGCTCACCGGGGACAGGGGCGGCCGGGGAGCTGTTTTTT. Translation: CASSPGTGAAGELFF. The full variable domain, rest sourced from reference TRBV18 and TRBJ2-2, is NAGVMQNPRHLVRRRGQEARLRCSPMKGHSHVYWYRQLPEEGLKFMVYLQKENIIDESGMPKERFSAEFPKEGPSILRIQQVVRGDSAAYFCASSPGTGAAGELFFGEGSRLTVL.

The chain carries TRBV2 and TRBJ1-4; D is possibly TRBD1 (5 bases). The germline V gene has CDR1 SNHLY and CDR2 FYNNEI. Between the trimmed V and J ends, which lost 7 bases and 3 bases, there was a span of 6 bases. The CDR3 has 12 amino acids. DNA for the CDR3: TGTGCCAGCACGGGGGCTAATGAAAAACTGTTTTTT. Translating gives CASTGANEKLFF.

The V gene is TRBV7-8, the J gene TRBJ1-1; tentatively, D is TRBD1 (5 bases). CDR3 length: 15 amino acids. Trimming left V 0 bases short and J 6 bases short, with 14 bases between. The germline gives CDR1 SGHVS, CDR2 FQNEAQ. The CDR3 DNA reads as TGTGCCAGCAGCTTAGCGCAGGGTAGGGTCCCTGAAGCTTTCTTT. As protein: CASSLAQGRVPEAFF.

The chain links TRBV7-9 to TRBJ1-2; D unclear. Per the germline V gene, CDR1 is SEHNR and CDR2 is FQNEAQ (reference sequence). Between the trimmed V and J ends, which lost 1 base and 8 bases, there was a span of 17 bases. The CDR3 covers 15 residues. The CDR3, as DNA: TGTGCCAGCAGCTTAGAGGAGGCTAGGATGAACGGCTACACCTTC. Encoded protein: CASSLEEARMNGYTF.

The chain joins TRBV7-3 to TRBJ2-7, with 10 bases lining up with TRBD1. V dropped 3 bases and J dropped 5; count of bases not matched to a gene: 13. CDR1 and CDR2 from the germline V gene are SGHTA and FQGTGA. This CDR3 region has 17 residues. CDR3 bases: TGTGCCAGCAGCTTCCTATACCTCGGGACAGGGGCTGACGAGCAGTACTTC. This gives the protein CASSFLYLGTGADEQYF.

The rearrangement joins TRBV27 to TRBJ2-2; TRBD2 is a possible D gene (7 bases). Trimming left V 7 bases short and J 0 bases short, with 12 bases between. The CDR3 length is 15 residues. CDR1 is MNHEY and CDR2 is SMNVEV in the germline V gene (reference sequence). The CDR3 DNA follows: TGTGCCAGCATCGAAGGGGGGGCGAACACCGGGGAGCTGTTTTTT. It yields the protein CASIEGGANTGELFF.

This rearrangement joins TRBV29-1 to TRBJ1-2; no reliable D call. The V end lost 5 bases, the J end lost 7 bases, and 14 bases lay between the germline ends. The CDR3 spans 12 residues. CDR1 and CDR2 from the germline V gene are SQVTM and ANQGSEA. The CDR3: CSVWGAGRGYTF. CDR3 sequence (DNA): TGCAGCGTTTGGGGAGCCGGGCGTGGCTACACCTTC.

The rearrangement joins TRBV29-1 to TRBJ2-5; the D gene is possibly TRBD1 (6 bases). Trimming removed 4 bases at V and 5 bases at J, with 14 bases between. Germline V gene sequence: CDR1 SQVTM, CDR2 ANQGSEA. CDR3 length: 13 amino acids. The CDR3 bases are TGCAGCGTTGCGGGTCAGGGGAAGGAGACCCAGTACTTC. It translates to CSVAGQGKETQYF.

On this clone itself: Distinct nucleotide sequences in the sample also encode this CDR3. This chain connects TRBV7-8 to TRBJ1-1; 7 bases are shared with TRBD1. The CDR3 covers 14 residues. CDR1 is SGHVS, CDR2 FQNEAQ, per germline. J lost 0 bases, V lost 2 bases, and 0 bases had no gene match. The CDR3 reads CASSLQGVNTEAFF. In nucleotides, the CDR3 is TGTGCCAGCAGCTTACAGGGGGTGAACACTGAAGCTTTCTTT.

This chain joins TRBV6-5 and TRBJ1-2; D might be TRBD1 (6 bases). Trimming removed 7 bases from V and 8 bases from J, with 17 bases in between. In germline, CDR1 is MNHEY, CDR2 SVGAGI. CDR3 size: 13 residues. CDR3 sequence (DNA): TGTGCCAGCACTAAGGAGGGGGGGCTCGGCTACACCTTC. Translating gives CASTKEGGLGYTF.

The chain is built from TRBV14 and TRBJ1-4; D is unresolved. This CDR3 has 16 residues. Germline CDR1 SGHDN, CDR2 FVKESK. V gave up 6 bases and J gave up 0 bases, with 14 bases separating them. CDR3 coding DNA: TGTGCCAGCAGTCCTCTCGACACAGCAACTAATGAAAAACTGTTTTTT. As protein: CASSPLDTATNEKLFF.

This chain joins TRBV6-5 and TRBJ1-1, with 8 bases that match TRBD1. This CDR3 contains 16 residues. The trim removed 0 bases at V and 0 bases at J, leaving 3 bases unmatched. Germline V gene sequence: CDR1 MNHEY, CDR2 SVGAGI. The DNA of the CDR3 is TGTGCCAGCAGTTACTCGACGACAGGGGTGAACACTGAAGCTTTCTTT. Translated: CASSYSTTGVNTEAFF.